This passage covers 7 T cell receptor beta chains from one sample sequenced in a study of tumor T cells in aggressive B-cell lymphoma. Some clones are missing from TCRdb's copy, which holds only in-frame ones; the method was immunoSEQ multiplex PCR. This table holds some 2,400 clones, 82% found once. The sample consisted of tumor tissue. These receptor sequences come from an adult with diffuse large B cell lymphoma.

The chain has TRBV5-1 and TRBJ1-3, with D possibly being TRBD1 (6 bases). Germline V CDR1 and CDR2: SGHRS, YFSETQ. The CDR3 loop spans 20 amino acids. Between the trimmed V and J ends, which lost 0 bases and 0 bases, there was a span of 22 bases. The CDR3 sequence: CASSLAAGGFGRNSGNTIYF. In DNA form, the CDR3 reads TGCGCCAGCAGCTTGGCCGCGGGGGGCTTCGGGCGGAACTCTGGAAACACCATATATTTT.

This clone has a single count. J is TRBJ2-7 and V is TRBV19, with 7 bases aligning to TRBD1. V dropped 4 bases and J dropped 0; count of bases not matched to a gene: 6. The CDR3 has 15 amino acids. In germline, CDR1 is LNHDA, CDR2 SQIVND (reference sequence). In nucleotides, the CDR3 is TGTGCCAGTAGTACTCAACAGGGGAGCTCCTACGAGCAGTACTTC. It codes for CASSTQQGSSYEQYF.

The chain combines TRBV7-2 with TRBJ2-2; 12 bases are a match to TRBD1. Trimming took 5 bases from V and 7 from J; bases not matched to a gene: 5. The CDR3 consists of 15 residues. The germline V gene encodes CDR1 SGHTA and CDR2 FQGNSA. The CDR3 protein is CASSGDRGQVGELFF. The DNA of the CDR3 is TGTGCCAGCAGCGGGGACAGGGGGCAGGTCGGGGAGCTGTTTTTT.

The chain joins TRBV2 to TRBJ2-7; 11 positions agree with TRBD2. Germline CDR1 and CDR2: SNHLY and FYNNEI. The junction had 7 bases not matched to a gene; V was cut back by 6 bases and J by 6 bases. CDR3 length: 14 amino acids. The CDR3 spells CASSVTSGRSEQYF. The DNA of the CDR3 is TGTGCCAGCAGCGTTACTAGCGGGAGAAGCGAGCAGTACTTC.

This clone was observed a few times. V is TRBV5-6 and J is TRBJ2-7; 10 nucleotides line up with TRBD1. The ends lost 3 bases at V and 2 bases at J; junction bases unmatched: 5. The CDR3 is 15 residues long. Germline-derived CDR1 and CDR2 are SGHDT and YYEEEE. The CDR3: CASSSGTGATYEQYF. DNA of the CDR3: TGTGCCAGCAGCTCAGGGACAGGGGCAACCTACGAGCAGTACTTC.

V gene TRBV28 combines with J gene TRBJ1-4; 7 bases fit TRBD1. The V gene end was trimmed by 5 bases and the J gene end by 3 bases; junction bases not matched to a gene: 0. There are 13 residues in the CDR3. The V gene's germline CDR1 is MDHEN and CDR2 SYDVKM. CDR3: CASSGTANEKLFF. For the CDR3, the DNA is TGTGCCAGCAGTGGGACAGCTAATGAAAAACTGTTTTTT.

The J gene is TRBJ2-1, the V gene TRBV5-1; 8 bases are shared with TRBD2. This CDR3 region has 15 residues. Germline CDR1 and CDR2: SGHRS and YFSETQ. V lost 4 bases to trimming and J lost 0 bases; unmatched junction nucleotides: 3. DNA of the CDR3: TGCGCCAGCAGCCCCCTAGCGGGCTCCTACAATGAGCAGTTCTTC. Residues: CASSPLAGSYNEQFF.